This TCR beta chain was identified during a study of persistence of HIV-infected CD4 T cells (TCRdb year 2020). About the full investigation: CMV- and HIV-1 Gag-responding CD4+ T cells were isolated from ART-treated individuals so that antigen-driven clonal expansion of HIV-1-infected cells could be examined. Participants had been on suppressive ART for a median of roughly 8 years. Peripheral blood samples of up to roughly 200 mL were taken at multiple time points, with the exception of a couple of participants who underwent leukapheresis at a single time point. TCRbeta sequencing assessed the clonality of all cells in each sorted population, while proviral sequencing assessed the clonality of infected cells. Cross-participant TCR cluster analysis included about eight participants for CMV and 6 or 7 participants for Gag. Study-wide conclusions, independent of this receptor: Significantly lower TCRbeta richness was observed in CMV- and Gag-responding cells than in anti-CD3/anti-CD28-responding cells, and higher oligoclonality was observed in CMV-responding cells than in CD3/CD28-stimulated and Gag-responding cells. Degenerate expanded CDR3beta sequences were enriched in antigen-responding cells, suggesting convergent selection of CD4+ responses to CMV and Gag. A correlation was observed between TCR oligoclonality and proviral oligoclonality within the same sorted populations. Bulk TCR analyses could not be restricted to the rare CMV-responding cells that actually carried HIV-1 proviruses. Only a small number of individuals took part in the study, and only a limited range of antigens was tested.

This specimen's treatment or condition label, per the study, means: suppressive antiretroviral therapy. Cells were stimulated with a pool of overlapping HIV-1 Gag 15-mer peptides at 0.95 to 1 ug per peptide per mL. Memory CD4+ T cells that did not respond, being CD40L-negative, CD69-negative and CD45RO-high, were sorted as memory populations depleted of antigen-responding cells. Participants were HIV-1-infected adults who started suppressive ART during chronic infection. Participants had undetectable plasma HIV-1 RNA below 50 copies/mL for at least 4 years. To be included, participants needed a CD4+ T cell count above 400 cells/uL and a positive CMV serology. Before stimulation, PBMCs were isolated using density centrifugation and depleted of CD8+ T cells. CD8-depleted PBMCs were stimulated for roughly 20 hours with anti-CD28/CD49d costimulation, CD40-blocking antibody and enfuvirtide to prevent new infections. Cells were sorted on a Beckman Coulter MoFlo Legacy or XDP sorter, with propidium iodide excluding dead cells. The QIAamp DNA Mini Kit was used for genomic DNA extraction from samples above one million cells, and the Quick-DNA Microprep Kit was used otherwise.

The immunoSEQ hsTCRB assay version 4 in survey mode was used to sequence TCRbeta repertoires from genomic DNA. For TCRbeta sequencing, genomic DNA was diluted to approximately 9.6 ng/uL, and up to 1 ug was used per sample. Concerning the study's data processing: TCRbeta data analysis was done in ImmunoSeq Analyzer 3.0, and diversity was calculated on productive nucleotide rearrangements. Lower-bound TCR diversity was estimated with the improved Chao index, and clonality with the Gini coefficient using the Immunarch R package. Different nucleotide rearrangements encoding the same CDR3beta amino acid sequence were treated as distinct clonotypes. TCRbeta sequences significantly enriched in antigen-responding cells relative to anti-CD3/anti-CD28-activated cells were identified by differential abundance analysis. GLIPH2 clustered TCRs by predicted peptide-MHC specificity, both within individual participants and across merged participant data sets. The table was pulled from immuneACCESS by TCRdb, which kept in-frame rearrangements only. Such tables lose some clones; where checked, under half of the loss comes from unresolved V genes, and the rest has no known cause. That table is the source of V, J and clone size, and D and trimming were worked out from the DNA. For this sample the table gives tens of thousands of clones, of which about 81% were detected only once. The ten most abundant clones make up 1.5% to 2% of the sample.

To note about this clone: Its recognized antigen is unknown. There are no base qualities to consult, and no much larger clone falls within one base.

The receptor was isolated from an adult man with HIV who was CMV-seropositive. Material: CD4+ T cells sorted from PBMCs after 18-hour stimulation, obtained from a patient who received antiretroviral therapy. The meaning of the sample's cell subset or site label: CD40L-CD69- CD45RO-high memory CD4 T cells not responding to Gag peptides.

The nucleotides read TGTGCCAGCAGGCGACAGGGTCGGACTGAAGCTTTCTTT. Its product reads: CASRRQGRTEAFF. The V gene is TRBV5-8 and the J gene is TRBJ1-1, and 7 junctional nucleotides match TRBD1. The germline V gene sets CDR1 to SGHTS and CDR2 to YDEGEE. Counted from cysteine to phenylalanine, this CDR3 has 13 amino acids. Of all the DNA, just the CDR3 is kept, 39 bases in frame from base 1. Germline trimming amounts to 5 bases on V and 5 bases on J, with 6 as the count of junction bases outside the gene matches.